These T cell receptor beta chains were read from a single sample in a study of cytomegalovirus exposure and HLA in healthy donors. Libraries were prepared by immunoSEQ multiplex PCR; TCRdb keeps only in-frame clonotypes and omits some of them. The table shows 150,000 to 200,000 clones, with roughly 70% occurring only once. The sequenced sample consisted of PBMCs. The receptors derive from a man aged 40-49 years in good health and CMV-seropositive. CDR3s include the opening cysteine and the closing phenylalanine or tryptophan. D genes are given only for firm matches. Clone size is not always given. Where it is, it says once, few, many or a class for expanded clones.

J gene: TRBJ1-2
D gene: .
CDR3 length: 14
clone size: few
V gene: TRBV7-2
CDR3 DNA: TGTGCCAGCAGCTTAGATCCAGGACTCTATGGCTACACCTTC
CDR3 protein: CASSLDPGLYGYTF

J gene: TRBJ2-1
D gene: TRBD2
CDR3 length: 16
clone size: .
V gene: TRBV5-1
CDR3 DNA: TGCGCCAGCAGCCCCGGGACTAGCGGGCCTCACAATGAGCAGTTCTTC
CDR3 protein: CASSPGTSGPHNEQFF

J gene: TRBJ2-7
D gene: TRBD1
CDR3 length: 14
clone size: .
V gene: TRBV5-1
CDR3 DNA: TGCGCCAGCAGCTTGGGCGGGACAGGGTACGAGCAGTACTTC
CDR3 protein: CASSLGGTGYEQYF

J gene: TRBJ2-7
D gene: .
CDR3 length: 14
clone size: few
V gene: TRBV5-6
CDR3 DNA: TGTGCCAGCAGCTTGGCCTCTTTTTCCTACGAGCAGTACTTC
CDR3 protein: CASSLASFSYEQYF

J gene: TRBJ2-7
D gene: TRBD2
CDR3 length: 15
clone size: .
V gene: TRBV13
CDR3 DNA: TGTGCCAGCAGCCCTGGGACTAGCAGACCCAGGGGGCAGTACTTC
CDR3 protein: CASSPGTSRPRGQYF

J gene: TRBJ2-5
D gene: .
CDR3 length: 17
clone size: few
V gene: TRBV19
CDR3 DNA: TGTGCCAGTAGTATAGTTGGGGGCGGCTGGTACCAAGAGACCCAGTACTTC
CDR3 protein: CASSIVGGGWYQETQYF

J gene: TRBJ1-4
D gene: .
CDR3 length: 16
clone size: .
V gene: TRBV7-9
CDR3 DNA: TGTGCCAGCAGCCGTACAGGGCAAACAACTAATGAAAAACTGTTTTTT
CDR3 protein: CASSRTGQTTNEKLFF

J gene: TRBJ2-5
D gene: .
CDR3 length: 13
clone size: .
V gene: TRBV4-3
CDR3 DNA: TGCGCCAGCAGCGAGGACAGTCAAGAGACCCAGTACTTC
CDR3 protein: CASSEDSQETQYF

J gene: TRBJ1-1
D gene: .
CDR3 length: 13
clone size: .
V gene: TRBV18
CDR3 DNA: TGTGCCAGCTCACCAACGGCGGTGGCTGAAGCTTTCTTT
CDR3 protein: CASSPTAVAEAFF

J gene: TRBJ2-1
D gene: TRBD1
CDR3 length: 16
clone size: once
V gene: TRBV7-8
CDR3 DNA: TGTGCCAGCAGCTCCAAGACAGGGATCTCCTACAATGAGCAGTTCTTC
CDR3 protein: CASSSKTGISYNEQFF

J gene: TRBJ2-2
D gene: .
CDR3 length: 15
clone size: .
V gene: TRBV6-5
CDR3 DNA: TGTGCCAGCAGTTATGTCAGGGTCCAGACCGGGGAGCTGTTTTTT
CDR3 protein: CASSYVRVQTGELFF

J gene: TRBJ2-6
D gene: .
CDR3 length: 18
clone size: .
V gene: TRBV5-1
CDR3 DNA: TGCGCCAGCAGCTTGTGGGCAGGCGAAATCTCTGGGGCCAACGTCCTGACTTTC
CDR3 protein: CASSLWAGEISGANVLTF

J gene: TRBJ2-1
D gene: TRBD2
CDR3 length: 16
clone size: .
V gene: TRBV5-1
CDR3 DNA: TGCGCCAGCAGCTTGGGAGGGACTAGCGGGGGGGCCTCCCAGTTCTTC
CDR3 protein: CASSLGGTSGGASQFF

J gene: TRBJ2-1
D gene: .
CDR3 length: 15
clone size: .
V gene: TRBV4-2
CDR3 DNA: TGTGCCAGCAGCCAAGAAATCGGAGGGTCAAGTGAGCAGTTCTTC
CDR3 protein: CASSQEIGGSSEQFF

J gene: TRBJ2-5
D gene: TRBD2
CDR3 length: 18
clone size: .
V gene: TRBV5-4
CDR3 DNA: TGTGCCAGCAGCCCAGGGACTAGCGTATTAACGTCCCAAGAGACCCAGTACTTC
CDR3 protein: CASSPGTSVLTSQETQYF

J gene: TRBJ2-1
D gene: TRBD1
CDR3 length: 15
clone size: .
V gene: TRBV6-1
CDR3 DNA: TGTGCCAGCAGTGAAAAAAGGACAGGGGAGGGTGAGCAGTTCTTC
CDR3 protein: CASSEKRTGEGEQFF

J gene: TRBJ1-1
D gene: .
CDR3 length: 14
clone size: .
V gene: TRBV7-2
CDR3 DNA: TGTGCCAGCAGCTTTGGACAGTGGAACACTGAAGCTTTCTTT
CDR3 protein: CASSFGQWNTEAFF

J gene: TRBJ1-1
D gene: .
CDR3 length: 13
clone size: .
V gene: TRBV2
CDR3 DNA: TGTGCCAGCAGTGAGGTAGCGTTCTCTGAAGCTTTCTTT
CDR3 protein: CASSEVAFSEAFF

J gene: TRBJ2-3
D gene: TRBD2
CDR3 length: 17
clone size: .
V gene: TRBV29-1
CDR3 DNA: TGCAGCGTTGACACTTCACTAGCGGGGGGGTTAACAGATACGCAGTATTTT
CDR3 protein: CSVDTSLAGGLTDTQYF

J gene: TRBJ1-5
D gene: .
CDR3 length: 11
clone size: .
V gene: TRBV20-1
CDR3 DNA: TGCAGTGCTAGAGATGGCTGGCCCCAGCATTTT
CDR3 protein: CSARDGWPQHF